This passage covers 22 T cell receptor beta chains from one sample sequenced in a study of blood T cell repertoires in COVID-19. Measured with immunoSEQ multiplex PCR; TCRdb has only the in-frame clones, and not every one. This sample has around 99,000 clones, with over 60% found just once. Sequences were obtained from peripheral blood. The origin of the receptors is a man aged 50-60 years who had recovered from COVID-19.

V and J are TRBV5-1 and TRBJ2-2; D is perhaps TRBD1 (5 bases). In germline, CDR1 is SGHRS, CDR2 YFSETQ. V was shortened by 1 base and J by 3 bases, with 10 bases between the two germline ends. CDR3 length: 15 residues. CDR3: CASSLQQADTGELFF. The DNA of the CDR3 is TGCGCCAGCAGCTTGCAACAGGCCGACACCGGGGAGCTGTTTTTT. The whole variable domain, filled in from reference TRBV5-1 and TRBJ2-2, reads KAGVTQTPRYLIKTRGQQVTLSCSPISGHRSVSWYQQTPGQGLQFLFEYFSETQRNKGNFPGRFSGRQFSNSRSEMNVSTLELGDSALYLCASSLQQADTGELFFGEGSRLTVL.

For the CDR3, the DNA is TGTGCCAGCTGGGGGGCCGACAGGGGCAATCAGCCCCAGCATTTT. It translates to CASWGADRGNQPQHF. The chain links TRBV6-6 to TRBJ1-5; 7 nucleotides agree with TRBD1. Germline V gene lookup returns CDR1 MNHNY and CDR2 SVGAGI (reference sequence). After removal of 8 bases from V and 2 bases from J, the junction contained 9 bases not matched to a gene. CDR3 length equals 15 residues.

This chain links TRBV19 with TRBJ1-3; the D gene is possibly TRBD1 (5 bases). CDR1 LNHDA and CDR2 SQIVND come from the germline V gene (reference sequence). The V end was cut by 5 bases, the J end by 1 base, with 21 bases between. The CDR3 runs to 18 residues. The CDR3 DNA follows: TGTGCCAGTAGTGTATTCTCATCCGTGGGGCGGTCTGGAAACACCATATATTTT. Its translation is CASSVFSSVGRSGNTIYF.

This chain links TRBV13 with TRBJ2-7; 9 bases map to TRBD1. V was clipped by 6 bases and J by 0 bases; unmatched bases: 6. Germline V gene sequence: CDR1 PRHDT, CDR2 FYEKMQ (reference sequence). This CDR3 has 15 residues. Here the CDR3 DNA reads TGTGCCAGCAGTCCCGGGACAGGGTTCTCCTACGAGCAGTACTTC. Its protein is CASSPGTGFSYEQYF.

The chain links TRBV2 to TRBJ2-5, with D possibly matching TRBD1 (5 bases). Looked up from germline, CDR1 is SNHLY and CDR2 is FYNNEI. The CDR3 covers 15 residues. Between the trimmed V and J ends, which lost 0 bases and 8 bases, there was a span of 16 bases. In nucleotides, the CDR3 is TGTGCCAGCAGTGAAGCCTCCCCCCCCCAGGGAACCCAGTACTTC. It specifies CASSEASPPQGTQYF.

This chain uses TRBV11-2 with TRBJ2-7; D call uncertain. The CDR3 is made up of 13 amino acids. V gave up 0 bases and J gave up 7 bases, with 10 bases separating them. The V gene's germline CDR1 is SGHAT and CDR2 FQNNGV. CDR3 residues: CASSLDRGGEQYF. CDR3 in DNA: TGTGCCAGCAGCTTAGATCGAGGTGGGGAGCAGTACTTC.

The CDR3 sequence is CASSTPGREQFF. The DNA for the CDR3 is TGTGCCAGCTCAACCCCAGGGCGGGAGCAGTTCTTC. The rearrangement joins TRBV18 to TRBJ2-1; weak D call: TRBD1 (5 bases). V lost 5 bases and J 10 bases, leaving 12 bases between the germline ends. Germline V lookup: CDR1 KGHSH, CDR2 LQKENI. This CDR3 contains 12 residues.

The rearrangement joins TRBV19 to TRBJ2-5; D is undetermined. Germline V gene data show CDR1 as LNHDA and CDR2 as SQIVND (reference sequence). The CDR3 runs to 16 residues. The germline V and J ends were trimmed by 6 bases and 2 bases, with 19 bases remaining between them. The DNA for the CDR3 is TGTGCCAGTAGCCCCCCGGGTAATCCGCTACAAGAGACCCAGTACTTC. It translates to CASSPPGNPLQETQYF.

The chain has TRBV12-5 and TRBJ2-5, with 10 bases identical to TRBD2. The CDR3 contains 17 residues. Looked up from germline, CDR1 is LGHNT and CDR2 is FRNRAP. V lost 2 bases, J lost 5 bases, and 11 bases stayed unmatched. Here the CDR3 reads CASGLTTPGTSVETQYF. Here the CDR3 DNA reads TGTGCTAGTGGTTTGACGACTCCCGGGACTAGCGTCGAGACCCAGTACTTC. Full variable domain (outside the CDR3, taken from reference TRBV12-5 and TRBJ2-5): DARVTQTPRHKVTEMGQEVTMRCQPILGHNTVFWYRQTMMQGLELLAYFRNRAPLDDSGMPKDRFSAEMPDATLATLKIQPSEPRDSAVYFCASGLTTPGTSVETQYFGPGTRLLVL.

This rearrangement joins TRBV5-1 to TRBJ2-4; tentative D call: TRBD1 (6 bases). This CDR3 is built from 17 residues. Germline V lookup: CDR1 SGHRS, CDR2 YFSETQ. V was cut by 4 bases and J by 0 bases, with 17 bases left in between. The CDR3 nucleotides are TGCGCCAGCAGCCTGGAGGCTGGGACATTAGCCAAAAACATTCAGTACTTC. This translates into CASSLEAGTLAKNIQYF.

The CDR3 spells CASSTGWGGYTF. Written as DNA, the CDR3 is TGTGCCAGCAGTACAGGGTGGGGTGGCTACACCTTC. The rearrangement links TRBV27 to TRBJ1-2, with D tentatively TRBD1 (6 bases). The V end was cut by 5 bases, the J end by 7 bases, with 11 bases between. Germline lookup yields CDR1 MNHEY and CDR2 SMNVEV (reference sequence). This CDR3 region has 12 residues.

The chain couples TRBV3-1 (or the pseudogene TRBV3-2) to TRBJ1-5; 7 nucleotides align to TRBD1. The CDR3 is made up of 15 amino acids. V lost 1 base and J lost 3; bases outside the gene matches: 3. Germline assignment: CDR1 LGHDT and CDR2 YNNKEL (reference sequence). The CDR3 loop reads CASSQGQGDNQPQHF. In DNA form, the CDR3 reads TGTGCCAGCAGCCAAGGACAGGGTGACAATCAGCCCCAGCATTTT.

The chain joins TRBV18 to TRBJ2-2; maybe TRBD2 (6 bases). Germline V lookup: CDR1 KGHSH, CDR2 LQKENI. The CDR3 is 16 amino acids. The V end was cut by 1 base, the J end by 1 base, with 10 bases between. CDR3 nucleotide sequence: TGTGCCAGCTCACCACTCGGAGCGGGGAACACCGGGGAGCTGTTTTTT. Its protein is CASSPLGAGNTGELFF.

A single count supports this clone. V is TRBV7-6 and J is TRBJ2-7, with a tentative D call TRBD2 (5 bases). Germline-derived CDR1 and CDR2 are SGHVS and FNYEAQ. The CDR3 consists of 17 residues. V lost 0 bases to trimming and J lost 5 bases, with 20 bases between them. The CDR3 sequence is CASSLAFASPLSDEQYF. The CDR3 nucleotides read TGTGCCAGCAGCTTAGCTTTCGCCTCCCCCCTTAGCGACGAGCAGTACTTC.

The V call is TRBV15, the J call TRBJ1-4; TRBD1 matches 9 bases. Germline V CDR1 and CDR2: LNHNV, YYDKDF (reference sequence). V gave up 3 bases and J gave up 0 bases; unmatched junction bases: 2. The CDR3 consists of 16 residues. Written as DNA, the CDR3 is TGTGCCACCAGCAGCAGACAGGGGGCAACTAATGAAAAACTGTTTTTT. It translates to CATSSRQGATNEKLFF.

J is TRBJ2-1 and V is TRBV5-5; 7 bases agree with TRBD2. This CDR3 region has 15 residues. Germline-derived CDR1 and CDR2 are SGHKS and YYEKEE (reference sequence). V was pared by 4 bases and J by 5 bases, with 9 bases of the junction left unmatched. CDR3 sequence reads: CASSLNSGNHNEQFF. The CDR3 DNA reads as TGTGCCAGCAGCCTAAACAGCGGGAACCACAATGAGCAGTTCTTC.

The J gene is TRBJ2-6, the V gene TRBV7-3, with a weak D call TRBD2 (7 bases). This CDR3 has 17 amino acids. With 1 base removed from V and 0 bases from J, the gap between germline ends came to 10 bases. Germline V gene sequence: CDR1 SGHTA, CDR2 FQGTGA. The CDR3 loop is CASSLMGGGSGANVLTF. CDR3 sequence (DNA): TGTGCCAGCAGCTTAATGGGAGGGGGCTCTGGGGCCAACGTCCTGACTTTC.

The rearrangement uses TRBV27 and TRBJ1-6; the match to TRBD1 covers 8 bases. J lost 7 bases, V lost 3 bases, and 11 bases had no gene match. Germline CDR1 reads MNHEY; CDR2 reads SMNVEV (reference sequence). This CDR3 region has 17 residues. The CDR3 region is CASSFRTGMVRNSPLHF. As DNA, the CDR3 is TGTGCCAGCAGTTTCAGGACAGGGATGGTACGGAATTCACCCCTCCACTTT.

V usage is TRBV25-1 and J usage is TRBJ2-4; 7 bases are a match to TRBD2. The length of the CDR3 is 12 residues. Per the germline V gene, CDR1 is MGHDK and CDR2 is SYGVNS. V dropped 6 bases and J dropped 10; count of bases not matched to a gene: 6. DNA for the CDR3: TGTGCCAGCAGCGATTCGGGGGGTATTCAGTACTTC. Encoded protein: CASSDSGGIQYF.

This chain links TRBV6-2 or TRBV6-3 with TRBJ2-3; 10 bases line up with TRBD2. Trimming cost V 5 bases and J 2 bases; bases outside gene matches: 1. CDR3 length: 14 residues. CDR1 MNHEY and CDR2 SVGEGT come from the germline V gene. The CDR3 here is CASSSGGATDTQYF. CDR3 nucleotides: TGTGCCAGCAGTAGCGGGGGGGCCACAGATACGCAGTATTTT.

The chain links TRBV5-4 to TRBJ2-7; 7 nucleotides align to TRBD2. With V trimmed by 4 bases and J by 0 bases, 4 bases remained unmatched. There are 14 residues in the CDR3. Germline lookup yields CDR1 SGHNT and CDR2 YYREEE (reference sequence). The DNA for the CDR3 is TGTGCCAGCAGCCCAACTAGCGCCTCCTACGAGCAGTACTTC. This encodes CASSPTSASYEQYF.

This rearrangement joins TRBV4-2 to TRBJ2-2; 8 positions agree with TRBD1. Trimming took 4 bases from V and 2 from J; bases not matched to a gene: 6. CDR3 size: 16 residues. CDR1 and CDR2 from the germline V gene are LGHNA and YNFKEQ. The CDR3 loop reads CASSPLDRDNTGELFF. The DNA of the CDR3 is TGTGCCAGCAGCCCCTTGGACAGGGACAACACCGGGGAGCTGTTTTTT.